The source of this TCR beta chain is a study of PD-1 blockade in classical Hodgkin lymphoma. For the study at large: Once every 2 weeks, patients received intravenous nivolumab at 3 mg/kg.

As concerns this clone: Its specificity is unknown.

The CDR3 extends over 13 amino acids. V was shortened by 6 bases and J by 3 bases, with 9 bases between the two germline ends. The V gene's germline CDR1 is MNHEY and CDR2 SMNVEV (reference sequence). Time point meaning: cycle 4 day 1 (C4D1), after less than 7 weeks of nivolumab. Each and every patient relapsed after autologous stem cell transplantation, and patients got differing brentuximab vedotin exposure. Classifying best responses yielded complete response, partial response or progressive disease. Profiling relied on immunoSEQ multiplex PCR, and the TCRdb table lists in-frame clones only, not all of them. Altogether tens of thousands of clones are present, 60% to 80% being singletons, with the ten largest covering approximately 2.5%. Overall study results and limits: Exclusion covered patients beginning nivolumab under 1 year post-ASCT. CD4+ TCR diversity, unlike CD8+, rose significantly by C4D1.

Sample: peripheral blood mononuclear cells (PBMCs), taken before the fourth cycle of nivolumab. J is TRBJ1-5 and V is TRBV27; D possibly corresponds to TRBD1 (5 bases). The sequence was obtained from a human donor with classical Hodgkin lymphoma. The CDR3 nucleotides are TGTGCCAGCAGCCCGGGGGTCAATCAGCCCCAGCATTTT. Protein product: CASSPGVNQPQHF.